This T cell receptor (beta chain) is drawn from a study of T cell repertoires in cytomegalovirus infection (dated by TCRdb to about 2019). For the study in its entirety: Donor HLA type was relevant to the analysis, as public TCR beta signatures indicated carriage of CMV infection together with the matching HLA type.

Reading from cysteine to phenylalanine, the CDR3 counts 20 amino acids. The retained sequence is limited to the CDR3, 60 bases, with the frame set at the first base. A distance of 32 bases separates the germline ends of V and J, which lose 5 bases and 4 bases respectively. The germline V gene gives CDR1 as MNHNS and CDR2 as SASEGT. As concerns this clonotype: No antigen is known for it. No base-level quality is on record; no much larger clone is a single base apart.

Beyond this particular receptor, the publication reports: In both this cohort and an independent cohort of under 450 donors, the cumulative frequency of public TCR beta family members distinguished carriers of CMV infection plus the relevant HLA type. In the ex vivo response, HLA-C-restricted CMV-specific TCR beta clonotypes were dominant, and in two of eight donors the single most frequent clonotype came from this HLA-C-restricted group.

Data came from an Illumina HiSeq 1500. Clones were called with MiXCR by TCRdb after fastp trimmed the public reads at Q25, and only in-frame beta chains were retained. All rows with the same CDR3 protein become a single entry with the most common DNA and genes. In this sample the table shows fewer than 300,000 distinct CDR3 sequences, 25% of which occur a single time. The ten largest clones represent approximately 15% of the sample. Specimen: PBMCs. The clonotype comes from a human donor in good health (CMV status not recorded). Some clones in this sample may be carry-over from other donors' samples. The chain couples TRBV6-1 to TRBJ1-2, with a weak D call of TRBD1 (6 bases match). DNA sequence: TGTGCCAGCAGTTATCGTGGGCAGCAGACAGCAGGGGACCGAATCTATGGCTACACCTTC. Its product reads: CASSYRGQQTAGDRIYGYTF.